What follows are 25 T cell receptor beta chains derived from one specimen sequenced in a study of cytomegalovirus exposure and HLA in healthy donors (dated by TCRdb to the late 2010s). Libraries came from the immunoSEQ multiplex PCR assay. For the multiplex PCR, a mixture combining 60 forward primers for TCR Vbeta segments and 13 reverse primers for TCR Jbeta segments was used. This is the immuneACCESS table as TCRdb keeps it, with only in-frame sequences that have V and J called. A part of the clones is gone; compared with another copy, unresolved V genes explain less than half, and the rest is unexplained. The sample includes 130,000 or so clones, with 70% to 80% observed a single time. The ten largest clones capture less than 4% of the sample. The specimen sequenced was PBMCs. Source of these receptors: a man younger than 45 in good health and CMV-seronegative.

CDR3 nucleotide sequence: TGTGCCAGTAGTATAGTCGTGGCGGGAGACGCGAACACCGGGGAGCTGTTTTTT. Translated, it gives CASSIVVAGDANTGELFF. The rearrangement joins TRBV19 to TRBJ2-2, with 7 bases identical to TRBD2. With 1 base clipped from V and 0 bases from J, the junction kept 8 bases outside the gene matches. CDR3 length equals 18 residues. Germline loops: CDR1 LNHDA, CDR2 SQIVND (reference sequence).

V and J are TRBV4-3 and TRBJ2-2, with TRBD1 matching 9 bases. The CDR3 consists of 17 residues. V was clipped by 4 bases and J by 5 bases; unmatched bases: 11. Germline V gives CDR1 LGHNA, CDR2 YSLEER. CDR3 sequence: CASSPSEPGQGTGELFF. The CDR3 DNA follows: TGCGCCAGCAGCCCTTCAGAGCCGGGACAGGGAACCGGGGAGCTGTTTTTT.

The chain joins TRBV27 to TRBJ1-6; no clear D. This CDR3 region has 15 residues. Trimming took off 4 bases at V and 0 bases at J, with 7 bases between the two ends. From germline, CDR1 is MNHEY and CDR2 SMNVEV (reference sequence). The CDR3 DNA reads TGTGCCAGCAGTTCAACGAGCTCCTATAATTCACCCCTCCACTTT. It is translated as CASSSTSSYNSPLHF.

The rearrangement links TRBV16 to TRBJ1-5; D not certain. The V gene lost 0 bases and the J gene lost 5 bases, with 11 bases spanning the gap. Germline lookup yields CDR1 KGHSY and CDR2 FQNENV. The CDR3 totals 15 residues. In DNA, the CDR3 is TGTGCCAGCAGCCAATCGCGGGTAAGAGATCAGCCCCAGCATTTT. Protein: CASSQSRVRDQPQHF.

The chain couples TRBV7-2 to TRBJ2-1, with 11 bases fitting TRBD2. Trimming cost V 1 base and J 7 bases; bases outside gene matches: 3. Per the germline V gene, CDR1 is SGHTA and CDR2 is FQGNSA. There are 15 residues in the CDR3. The CDR3 DNA reads TGTGCCAGCAGCTTAGGGACTAGCGGGCGGAATGAGCAGTTCTTC. Translating gives CASSLGTSGRNEQFF.

The J gene is TRBJ2-7, the V gene TRBV28; D gene unclear. The V end lost 6 bases, the J end lost 7 bases, and 7 bases lay between the germline ends. The germline V gene encodes CDR1 MDHEN and CDR2 SYDVKM. The CDR3 extends over 10 amino acids. The CDR3 region is CASRSQEQYF. In DNA, the CDR3 is TGTGCCAGCAGGTCCCAAGAGCAGTACTTC.

CDR3 residues: CASSFMGQGAVRGYTF. The CDR3 DNA is TGTGCCAGCAGTTTTATGGGACAGGGGGCAGTTCGTGGCTACACCTTC. This chain links TRBV28 with TRBJ1-2, with 12 bases fitting TRBD1. Unmatched junction bases numbered 9, after V lost 3 bases and J lost 7 bases. The CDR3 is 16 residues long. Germline V gene lookup returns CDR1 MDHEN and CDR2 SYDVKM.

This chain joins TRBV5-1 and TRBJ1-1; TRBD1 matches at 8 bases. With V trimmed by 2 bases and J by 2 bases, 11 bases remained unmatched. Germline V gene data show CDR1 as SGHRS and CDR2 as YFSETQ. This CDR3 has 17 residues. This CDR3 reads CASSFRGRGRPNTEAFF. The CDR3 nucleotides are TGCGCCAGCAGCTTTAGGGGCAGGGGGCGGCCCAACACTGAAGCTTTCTTT. Full variable domain (remainder filled in from reference TRBV5-1 and TRBJ1-1): KAGVTQTPRYLIKTRGQQVTLSCSPISGHRSVSWYQQTPGQGLQFLFEYFSETQRNKGNFPGRFSGRQFSNSRSEMNVSTLELGDSALYLCASSFRGRGRPNTEAFFGQGTRLTVV.

There are a few counts of this clone. V is TRBV25-1 and J is TRBJ2-1; 7 bases line up with TRBD2. V lost 6 bases and J lost 5; bases outside the gene matches: 4. This CDR3 comprises 13 residues. Germline loops: CDR1 MGHDK, CDR2 SYGVNS. CDR3 amino acids: CASSPLADNEQFF. The DNA of the CDR3 is TGTGCCAGCAGCCCGCTAGCGGACAATGAGCAGTTCTTC.

The genes are TRBV29-1 and TRBJ2-2, with 8 bases identical to TRBD1. V gave up 6 bases and J gave up 2 bases; unmatched junction bases: 5. CDR3 length: 14 residues. Germline V gives CDR1 SQVTM, CDR2 ANQGSEA. This CDR3 is CSVEDRDNTGELFF. CDR3 coding DNA: TGCAGCGTCGAGGACAGGGATAACACCGGGGAGCTGTTTTTT.

This rearrangement joins TRBV11-3 to TRBJ2-7; 7 nucleotides line up with TRBD1. With 11 bases clipped from V and 2 bases from J, the junction kept 6 bases outside the gene matches. Germline lookup yields CDR1 SGHNT and CDR2 YENEEA. The CDR3 spans 12 residues. In nucleotides, the CDR3 is TGTGCCTGCCCGGGACAGACCTACGAGCAGTACTTC. Its translation: CACPGQTYEQYF.

The rearrangement joins TRBV7-9 to TRBJ2-7; 9 nucleotides align to TRBD1. V trimming: 4 bases; J trimming: 6 bases; junction bases outside the gene matches: 4. The CDR3 runs 13 residues. Germline CDR1 and CDR2: SEHNR and FQNEAQ (reference sequence). Written as DNA, the CDR3 is TGTGCCAGCAGCTCAACGACAGGGGGCGAGCAGTACTTC. It codes for CASSSTTGGEQYF.

V is TRBV6-6 and J is TRBJ2-3; 7 bases map to TRBD2. Trimming cost V 10 bases and J 2 bases; bases outside gene matches: 6. The CDR3 length is 13 residues. Germline V lookup: CDR1 MNHNY, CDR2 SVGAGI (reference sequence). The CDR3 here is CATAGEITDTQYF. CDR3 nucleotide sequence: TGTGCCACCGCGGGGGAGATCACAGATACGCAGTATTTT.

As DNA, the CDR3 is TGTGCCAGCAGCTTACTACACAGGGGTAATAGCAATCAGCCCCAGCATTTT. Protein: CASSLLHRGNSNQPQHF. V usage is TRBV7-8 and J usage is TRBJ1-5, with 7 bases identical to TRBD1. Germline lookup yields CDR1 SGHVS and CDR2 FQNEAQ. The trim removed 2 bases at V and 0 bases at J, leaving 7 bases unmatched. This CDR3 is built from 17 residues.

This chain links TRBV10-3 with TRBJ2-2, with D hard to call. Trimming pared 2 bases from V and 0 bases from J, leaving 16 bases between. The CDR3 totals 18 residues. The V gene's germline CDR1 is ENHRY and CDR2 SYGVKD. The CDR3 loop is CAISERGTRNSNTGELFF. Here the CDR3 DNA reads TGTGCCATCAGTGAGCGAGGCACGAGAAACTCGAACACCGGGGAGCTGTTTTTT.

The gene calls are TRBV7-6 and TRBJ2-7, with TRBD1 as a possible D gene (6 bases). Per germline, CDR1 SGHVS and CDR2 FNYEAQ. V lost 1 base to trimming and J lost 1 base, with 14 bases between them. The CDR3 consists of 16 residues. CDR3 region: CASSLEGDRGSYEQYF. The CDR3 nucleotides are TGTGCCAGCAGCTTAGAGGGGGACCGTGGGTCCTACGAGCAGTACTTC.

The chain has TRBV9 and TRBJ2-3; possible D gene TRBD2, 6 bases. The V and J ends lost 0 bases and 1 base respectively, with 9 bases between them. Germline V gene lookup returns CDR1 SGDLS and CDR2 YYNGEE. CDR3 length: 15 amino acids. Here the CDR3 DNA reads TGTGCCAGCAGCGTAGAGGGCGGGGGCACAGATACGCAGTATTTT. Translation: CASSVEGGGTDTQYF.

J is TRBJ2-1 and V is TRBV2; D ambiguous. The CDR3 is made up of 12 amino acids. Germline lookup yields CDR1 SNHLY and CDR2 FYNNEI. V dropped 8 bases and J dropped 6 bases, with 11 bases sitting between them. CDR3 sequence (DNA): TGTGCCAGCGGGCGAAATGTCAATGAGCAGTTCTTC. This sequence encodes CASGRNVNEQFF.

This clone was seen only once. The junction shows a germline mismatch at one end, possibly a read error. J is TRBJ2-5 and V is TRBV7-7; D perhaps matches TRBD2 (6 bases). The germline V gene has CDR1 SSHAT and CDR2 FNYEAQ (reference sequence). CDR3 length: 15 amino acids. The CDR3 reads CASSLAPGTGESQYF. CDR3 bases: TGTGCTAGCAGCTTAGCGCCCGGGACTGGGGAGTCCCAGTACTTC.

The V gene is TRBV4-2, the J gene TRBJ2-2, with 8 bases that match TRBD2. From germline, CDR1 is LGHNA and CDR2 YNFKEQ. The V and J ends lost 2 bases and 7 bases, in that order; junction bases with no gene match: 12. The length of the CDR3 is 17 residues. This chain's CDR3 is CASSQYHGGAEHGELFF. The CDR3 DNA sequence: TGTGCCAGCAGCCAATACCACGGGGGGGCCGAGCACGGGGAGCTGTTTTTT.

The chain uses TRBV13 and TRBJ2-7; tentatively, D is TRBD2 (6 bases). This CDR3 is 15 amino acids long. Germline V lookup: CDR1 PRHDT, CDR2 FYEKMQ (reference sequence). Trimming removed 5 bases from V and 4 bases from J, with 18 bases in between. CDR3 sequence reads: CASSPVGTASYEQYF. The DNA of the CDR3 is TGTGCCAGCAGCCCTGTGGGGACTGCGTCTTACGAGCAGTACTTC.

This chain links TRBV7-2 with TRBJ1-5, with a possible D match to TRBD1 (6 bases). V was trimmed by 4 bases and J by 6 bases, leaving 19 bases between them. The germline CDR1 and CDR2 sequences are SGHTA and FQGNSA. This CDR3 is 16 amino acids long. The CDR3 sequence: CASSSQQGRAIQPQHF. CDR3 DNA sequence: TGTGCCAGCAGCTCCCAACAGGGCAGGGCTATTCAGCCCCAGCATTTT. The whole variable domain, filled in from reference TRBV7-2 and TRBJ1-5, reads GAGVSQSPSNKVTEKGKDVELRCDPISGHTALYWYRQSLGQGLEFLIYFQGNSAPDKSGLPSDRFSAERTGGSVSTLTIQRTQQEDSAVYLCASSSQQGRAIQPQHFGDGTRLSIL.

The gene calls are TRBV5-1 and TRBJ2-7; tentative D call: TRBD2 (6 bases). Germline V gives CDR1 SGHRS, CDR2 YFSETQ. The CDR3 consists of 14 residues. V lost 3 bases and J 5 bases, leaving 15 bases between the germline ends. The CDR3 loop is CASSSPRRGDEQYF. The CDR3 region has the DNA TGCGCCAGCAGCTCCCCCCGGCGCGGGGACGAGCAGTACTTC.

This clone was detected only once. The chain has TRBV7-2 and TRBJ2-1, with 9 bases lining up with TRBD2. Germline CDR1 SGHTA, CDR2 FQGNSA. The CDR3 has 15 residues. V shed 5 bases and J 7 bases; nucleotides not matched to a gene: 9. The CDR3 DNA reads TGTGCCAGCAGCCAAGTCACTAGCGGGTGGAATGAGCAGTTCTTC. It codes for CASSQVTSGWNEQFF. The full variable domain, with the rest looked up from reference TRBV7-2 and TRBJ2-1, is GAGVSQSPSNKVTEKGKDVELRCDPISGHTALYWYRQSLGQGLEFLIYFQGNSAPDKSGLPSDRFSAERTGGSVSTLTIQRTQQEDSAVYLCASSQVTSGWNEQFFGPGTRLTVL.

The rearrangement joins TRBV4-3 to TRBJ1-2, with D hard to call. From germline, CDR1 is LGHNA and CDR2 YSLEER. The CDR3 has 16 residues. V lost 0 bases and J lost 5, with 16 bases in between. The CDR3 nucleotides are TGCGCCAGCAGCCAAGATCAGGCAGACCGACTATATGGCTACACCTTC. Its protein product is CASSQDQADRLYGYTF.